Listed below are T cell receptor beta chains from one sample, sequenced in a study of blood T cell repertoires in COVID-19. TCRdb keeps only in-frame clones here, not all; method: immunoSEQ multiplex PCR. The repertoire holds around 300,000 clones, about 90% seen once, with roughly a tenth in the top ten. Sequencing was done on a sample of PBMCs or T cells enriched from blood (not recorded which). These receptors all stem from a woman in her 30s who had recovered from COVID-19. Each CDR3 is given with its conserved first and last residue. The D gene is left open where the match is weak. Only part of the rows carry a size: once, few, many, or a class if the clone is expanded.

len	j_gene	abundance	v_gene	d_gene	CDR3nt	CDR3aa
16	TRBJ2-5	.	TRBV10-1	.	TGCGCCAGCAGCCCTGCTCCCGCGTTGAGACAAGAGACCCAGTACTTC	CASSPAPALRQETQYF
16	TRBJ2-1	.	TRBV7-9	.	TGTGCCAGCAGCTTAGGTTGGGAGTTATACTACAATGAGCAGTTCTTC	CASSLGWELYYNEQFF
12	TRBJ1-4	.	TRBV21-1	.	TGTGCCAGCAGCACTTGTCGGGAAAAACTGTTTTTT	CASSTCREKLFF
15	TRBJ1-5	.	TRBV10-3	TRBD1	TGTGCCATCAGTGAGTCCTCAGGGACAGGTCAGCCCCAGCATTTT	CAISESSGTGQPQHF
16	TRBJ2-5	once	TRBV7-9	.	TGTGCCATCCAGGGCGGCGATATGGGGGCCCAAGAGACCCAGTACTTC	CAIQGGDMGAQETQYF
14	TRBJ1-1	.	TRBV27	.	TGTGCCAGCAGTATTCAGGAGGGGCTGACTGAAGCTTTCTTT	CASSIQEGLTEAFF
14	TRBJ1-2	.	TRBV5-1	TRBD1	TGCGCCAGCGGCAGGGACAGGGGGAACTATGGCTACACCTTC	CASGRDRGNYGYTF
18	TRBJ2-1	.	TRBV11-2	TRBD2	TGTGCCAGCAGCTTTTCAGGGCGGGAGTGGTTCTCCTACAATGAGCAGTTCTTC	CASSFSGREWFSYNEQFF
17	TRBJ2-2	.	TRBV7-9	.	TGTGCCAGCAGCTTAGGCGGAGCGGCTGCCCAAGCCGGGGAGCTGTTTTTT	CASSLGGAAAQAGELFF
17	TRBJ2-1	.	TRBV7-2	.	TGTGCCAGCAGCTTAGGGCTAGCGAGGGGTACAGTCAATGAGCAGTTCTTC	CASSLGLARGTVNEQFF
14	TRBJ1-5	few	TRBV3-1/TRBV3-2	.	TGTGCCAGCAGCCAGGCTGTTAGCAATCAGCCCCAGCATTTT	CASSQAVSNQPQHF
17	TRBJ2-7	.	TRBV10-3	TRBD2	TGTGCCATCAGTGACGTCTCGGGGGGGAAGCGACTCTACGAGCAGTACTTC	CAISDVSGGKRLYEQYF
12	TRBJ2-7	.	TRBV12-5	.	TGTGCTAGTGGTAGGCCAGGATACGAGCAGTACTTC	CASGRPGYEQYF
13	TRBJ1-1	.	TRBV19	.	TGTGCCAGTAGTATAGCCGGGGTTGGTGAAGCTTTCTTT	CASSIAGVGEAFF
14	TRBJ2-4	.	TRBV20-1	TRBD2	TGCAGTGCTAGTCTAACTAGCGGGAGTAACGTTTGGTACTTC	CSASLTSGSNVWYF
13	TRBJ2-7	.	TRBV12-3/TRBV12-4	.	TGTGCCAGCAGTTTTAGAGGCTCCTACGAGCAGTACTTC	CASSFRGSYEQYF
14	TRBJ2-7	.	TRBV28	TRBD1	TGTGCCAGCAGTGAAAGGGGGCGAGGTTACGAGCAGTACTTC	CASSERGRGYEQYF
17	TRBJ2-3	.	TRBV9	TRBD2	TGTGCCAGCAGCGTACCCCGACTAGCGGGAGGCACAGATACGCAGTATTTT	CASSVPRLAGGTDTQYF
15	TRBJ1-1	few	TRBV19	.	TGTGCCAGTAGTATAGAACAACAGGGGAACACTGAAGCTTTCTTT	CASSIEQQGNTEAFF
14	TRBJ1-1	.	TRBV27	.	TGTGCCAGCAGTTTCAGGGTAGGGGACACTGAAGCTTTCTTT	CASSFRVGDTEAFF
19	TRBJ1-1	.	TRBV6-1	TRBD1	TGTGCCAGCAGTGAAGCGGGTTTATTCTTGACAGGGGTGAACACTGAAGCTTTCTTT	CASSEAGLFLTGVNTEAFF
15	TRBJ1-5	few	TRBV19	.	TGTGCCAGTAGTATGGACACCTTGGACAATCAGCCCCAGCATTTT	CASSMDTLDNQPQHF
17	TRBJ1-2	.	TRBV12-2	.	TGTGCAAGTCGCTTAGCCACGACAGTGATGATAAGCTATGGCTACACCTTC	CASRLATTVMISYGYTF
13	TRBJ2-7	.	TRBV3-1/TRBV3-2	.	TGTGCCAGCCGGGACTCGAATTATTACGAGCAGTACTTC	CASRDSNYYEQYF
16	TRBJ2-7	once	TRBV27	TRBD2	TGTGCCAGCAGTTGGACCTCTATCGGGAGGGGCTACGAGCAGTACTTC	CASSWTSIGRGYEQYF
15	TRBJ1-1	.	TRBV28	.	TGTGCCAGCAGTGCCACGGGCCGCCCGGGCCTAGCAGCTTTCTTT	CASSATGRPGLAAFF
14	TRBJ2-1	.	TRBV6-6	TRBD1	TGTGCCACCGAAGCCGGGACAGGGTTCAATGAGCAGTTCTTC	CATEAGTGFNEQFF
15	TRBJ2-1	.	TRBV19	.	TGTGCCAGTAGTATGGGTAGCGGTCCTCACAATGAGCAGTTCTTC	CASSMGSGPHNEQFF
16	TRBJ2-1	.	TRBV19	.	TGTGCCAGTAGTCCCCAGAAGCGGACTACCTACAATGAGCAGTTCTTC	CASSPQKRTTYNEQFF
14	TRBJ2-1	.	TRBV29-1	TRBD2	TGCAGCGTTGCGAAGCGGGAGGGCAGCAATGAGCAGTTCTTC	CSVAKREGSNEQFF
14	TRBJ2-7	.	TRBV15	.	TGTGCCACCAGTGGGGCAGGGTCTTTGAGGGAGCAGTACTTC	CATSGAGSLREQYF
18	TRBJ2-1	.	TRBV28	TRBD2	TGTACCAGCAGTTCCCCTAGCGGGAGGGCCGGTTCCTACAATGAGCAGTTCTTC	CTSSSPSGRAGSYNEQFF
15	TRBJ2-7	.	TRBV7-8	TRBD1	TGTGCCAGCAGCCGAGACCGGGACAGGTTCTACGAGCAGTACTTC	CASSRDRDRFYEQYF
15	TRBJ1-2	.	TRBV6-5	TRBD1	TGTGCCAGCAGTTACGCCTACGGGACAGGGTATGGCTACACCTTC	CASSYAYGTGYGYTF
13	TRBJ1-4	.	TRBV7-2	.	TGTGCCAGCAGCTTAACATTTCCTGAAAAACTGTTTTTT	CASSLTFPEKLFF
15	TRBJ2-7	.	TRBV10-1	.	TGCGCCAGCAGCCAAACAGGGCTTCGAGGGGGTGAGCAGTACTTC	CASSQTGLRGGEQYF
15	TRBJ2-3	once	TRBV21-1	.	TGTGCCAGCAGCAAAGCGGGGGGTTTCGCAGATACGCAGTATTTT	CASSKAGGFADTQYF
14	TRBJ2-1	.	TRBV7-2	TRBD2	TGTGCCAGCAGCTTGAGCGGGAGTGGTAATGAGCAGTTCTTC	CASSLSGSGNEQFF
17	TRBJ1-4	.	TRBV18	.	TGTGCCAGCTCACCCGATGGGCATAGCGCAACTAATGAAAAACTGTTTTTT	CASSPDGHSATNEKLFF
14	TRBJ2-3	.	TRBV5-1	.	TGCGCCAGCAGCTTCCGCGCCCTGGCAGATACGCAGTATTTT	CASSFRALADTQYF
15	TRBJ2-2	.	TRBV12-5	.	TGTGCTAGTAACCCAGGGACTCTAAACACCGGGGAGCTGTTTTTT	CASNPGTLNTGELFF
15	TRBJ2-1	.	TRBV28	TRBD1	TGTGCCAGCAGTTTAATTAAACAGGGGTACAATGAGCAGTTCTTC	CASSLIKQGYNEQFF
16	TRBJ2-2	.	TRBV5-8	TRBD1	TGTGCCAGCAGCTTACAGGGGGCGCGGGACACCGGGGAGCTGTTTTTT	CASSLQGARDTGELFF
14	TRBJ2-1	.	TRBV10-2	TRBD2	TGCGCCAGCATCCCATTGGGACTAGACAATGAGCAGTTCTTC	CASIPLGLDNEQFF
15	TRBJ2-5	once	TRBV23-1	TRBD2	TGCGCCAGCAGCTGCGGGCGGGAGAGGGTGGAGACCCAGTACTTC	CASSCGRERVETQYF
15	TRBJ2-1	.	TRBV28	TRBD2	TGTGCCAGCAGTCGCAGCGGGAGGGCCCGGAATGAGCAGTTCTTC	CASSRSGRARNEQFF
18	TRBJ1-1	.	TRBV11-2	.	TGTGCCAGCAGCGCTTCGAGGCTGGCGGGGCTCAGGGACACTGAAGCTTTCTTT	CASSASRLAGLRDTEAFF
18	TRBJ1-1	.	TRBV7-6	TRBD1	TGTGCCAGCAGCTTTACCGGGACAGGGGGCGTGGGTACCACTGAAGCTTTCTTT	CASSFTGTGGVGTTEAFF
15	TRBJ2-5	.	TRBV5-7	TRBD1	TGTGCCAGCAGCTTGACGGGGACAGACCAAGAGACCCAGTACTTC	CASSLTGTDQETQYF
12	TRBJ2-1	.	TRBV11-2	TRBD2	TGTGCCAGCACCAGGCCTAGCGGTGAGCAGTTCTTC	CASTRPSGEQFF
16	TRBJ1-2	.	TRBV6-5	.	TGTGCCAGCAGTTGGTCGGCTACAGGGATGGGCTATGGCTACACCTTC	CASSWSATGMGYGYTF
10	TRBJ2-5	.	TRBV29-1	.	TGCAGCGTTGGCCGGGAGACCCAGTACTTC	CSVGRETQYF
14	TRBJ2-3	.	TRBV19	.	TGTGCCAGTAGTATAGAGGCCAGCACAGATACGCAGTATTTT	CASSIEASTDTQYF
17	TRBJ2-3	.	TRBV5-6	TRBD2	TGTGCCAGCAGCCGAACTCTAGCGGAATTATCCACAGATACGCAGTATTTT	CASSRTLAELSTDTQYF
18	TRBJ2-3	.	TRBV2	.	TGTGCCAGCAGTGGAGGGTTGGACTGGCCGCGGGGCACAGATACGCAGTATTTT	CASSGGLDWPRGTDTQYF